This record concerns one T cell receptor beta chain sequence. The repertoire was sequenced with immunoSEQ multiplex PCR; TCRdb's copy has only in-frame clones and lacks some. The data contain more than 55,000 clones, more than 85% of them singletons. The data originate from a study of T cell changes during pregnancy in multiple sclerosis. The CDR3 is made up of 13 amino acids. The V gene's germline CDR1 is MDHEN and CDR2 SYDVKM. The V and J ends lost 7 bases and 4 bases respectively, with 13 bases between them. The material was peripheral blood, obtained in the first trimester of pregnancy. This clonotype originated in a female donor in good health, enrolled as a control in a pregnancy study. V and J are TRBV28 and TRBJ1-2; D may be TRBD1 (6 bases). In nucleotides, the CDR3 is TGTGCCAGCACCGAAGGACAGCCCTATGGCTACACCTTC. Its translation is CASTEGQPYGYTF.